The rows below give T cell receptor beta chains drawn from one sample of a study of T cells expressing NK-cell markers. Following a re-call of the 5' RACE reads, TCRdb has one entry per CDR3 protein and lacks DNA. The sample includes some 140,000 distinct CDR3 sequences. The sample was blood T cells: a sorted CD56 or NKG2C T cell subset, CD4+ or CD8+ T cells, or bulk PBMC T cells (not recorded which). These receptors were collected from a woman between 50 and 59 years old in good health. CDR3s include the opening cysteine and the closing phenylalanine or tryptophan.

J gene: TRBJ2-2
V gene: TRBV10-3
CDR3 protein: CAISESGLAGRDTGELFF

J gene: TRBJ2-7
V gene: TRBV7-9
CDR3 protein: CASILPGQGLNEQYF

J gene: TRBJ2-3
V gene: TRBV27
CDR3 protein: CASSARLAISTDTQYF

J gene: TRBJ2-7
V gene: TRBV6-6
CDR3 protein: CASSVDGSSYEQYF

J gene: TRBJ2-2
V gene: TRBV30
CDR3 protein: CAWIGLASSGELFF

J gene: TRBJ2-2
V gene: TRBV2
CDR3 protein: CASSEVYAGELFF

J gene: TRBJ2-3
V gene: TRBV3-1
CDR3 protein: CASSQAGREVTDTQYF

J gene: TRBJ2-7
V gene: TRBV5-6
CDR3 protein: CASSLQGSGQYF

J gene: TRBJ2-1
V gene: TRBV12-3/TRBV12-4
CDR3 protein: CASSNYNEQFF

J gene: TRBJ2-3
V gene: TRBV27
CDR3 protein: CASNTGGGTQYF

J gene: TRBJ2-1
V gene: TRBV10-3
CDR3 protein: CAISEANQMEGQFF

J gene: TRBJ2-1
V gene: TRBV7-9
CDR3 protein: CASSLVAGDNEQFF

J gene: TRBJ2-7
V gene: TRBV27
CDR3 protein: CASSLGRLTYEQYF

J gene: TRBJ2-3
V gene: TRBV29-1
CDR3 protein: CSSREWGGTDTQYF

J gene: TRBJ2-1
V gene: TRBV4-1
CDR3 protein: CASSQDREAYNEQFF

J gene: TRBJ1-2
V gene: TRBV4-1
CDR3 protein: CASSPPGYGYTF

J gene: TRBJ2-2
V gene: TRBV24-1
CDR3 protein: CATSESGSGELFF

J gene: TRBJ2-7
V gene: TRBV12-3/TRBV12-4
CDR3 protein: CASSLVGDFSYEQYF

J gene: TRBJ2-7
V gene: TRBV4-1
CDR3 protein: CASSQAGTAIPYEQYF

J gene: TRBJ2-7
V gene: TRBV6-1
CDR3 protein: CASGGGWSSYEQYF

J gene: TRBJ2-1
V gene: TRBV14
CDR3 protein: CASSEGLAANEQFF

J gene: TRBJ2-3
V gene: TRBV7-8
CDR3 protein: CASSFQGGIGTDTQYF

J gene: TRBJ1-5
V gene: TRBV4-1
CDR3 protein: CASSQEGGNNQPQHF

J gene: TRBJ2-3
V gene: TRBV5-4
CDR3 protein: CASLLAGGSDTQYF

J gene: TRBJ2-1
V gene: TRBV7-9
CDR3 protein: CASIEEQGYNEQFF

J gene: TRBJ1-2
V gene: TRBV4-1
CDR3 protein: CASSQDYSLNYGYTF

J gene: TRBJ2-1
V gene: TRBV14
CDR3 protein: CASSQTGDNEQFF

J gene: TRBJ1-1
V gene: TRBV7-9
CDR3 protein: CASSLEQGVVWEAFF

J gene: TRBJ2-7
V gene: TRBV27
CDR3 protein: CASSPSYGGYEQYF

J gene: TRBJ2-1
V gene: TRBV27
CDR3 protein: CASRPTGLGDNNEQFF

J gene: TRBJ1-1
V gene: TRBV27
CDR3 protein: CASSLDRTGNTEAFF

J gene: TRBJ1-1
V gene: TRBV3-1
CDR3 protein: CASSPITQHEAFF

J gene: TRBJ2-1
V gene: TRBV20-1
CDR3 protein: CSASPDRGSYNEQFF

J gene: TRBJ2-1
V gene: TRBV15
CDR3 protein: CATGTSGRSEQFF

J gene: TRBJ2-1
V gene: TRBV29-1
CDR3 protein: CSVEDSAGSYSYNEQFF

J gene: TRBJ1-1
V gene: TRBV19
CDR3 protein: CASSITGEGTEAFF

J gene: TRBJ2-5
V gene: TRBV7-2
CDR3 protein: CASSPGTLKETQYF

J gene: TRBJ2-7
V gene: TRBV12-3/TRBV12-4
CDR3 protein: CASTISGSLYEQYF

J gene: TRBJ1-4
V gene: TRBV7-9
CDR3 protein: CASSLAGRGMANEKLFF

J gene: TRBJ1-1
V gene: TRBV27
CDR3 protein: CASSLGGGNTEAFF

J gene: TRBJ2-3
V gene: TRBV27
CDR3 protein: CASSLSGLAGGRGTDTQYF

J gene: TRBJ2-3
V gene: TRBV5-1
CDR3 protein: CASSLIPLGGLTDTQYF